These 24 T cell receptor beta chains were sequenced from one sample in a study of shared clonotypes between healthy human individuals. Assay used: immunoSEQ multiplex PCR; TCRdb lists only in-frame clones, some missing. This sample has 2 million to 2.5 million clones; 85% to 95% occur once, and the top ten carry 0.3% to 0.45%. Sequencing was performed on naive CD4+ T cells from PBMCs. Subset: CD45RA+ positively selected. Receptor source: a young man in good health. Some clones in this sample may be carry-over from other donors' samples.

This clone has a single count. J is TRBJ2-7 and V is TRBV5-1; TRBD1 or TRBD2 may be the D gene (5 bases each). CDR3 length: 15 residues. CDR1 SGHRS and CDR2 YFSETQ come from the germline V gene. V lost 1 base and J 1 base, leaving 12 bases between the germline ends. The CDR3 reads CASSLIGAFSYEQYF. The DNA for the CDR3 is TGCGCCAGCAGCTTGATCGGGGCCTTTTCCTACGAGCAGTACTTC.

J is TRBJ2-7 and V is TRBV5-1; 9 bases are a match to TRBD1. Germline-derived CDR1 and CDR2 are SGHRS and YFSETQ. This CDR3 contains 17 residues. V was clipped by 4 bases and J by 6 bases; unmatched bases: 17. CDR3 sequence reads: CASSPPLSGTGLSEQYF. The CDR3 bases are TGCGCCAGCAGCCCCCCCCTCAGTGGGACAGGGTTATCCGAGCAGTACTTC.

The chain recombines TRBV6-1 with TRBJ2-3; 7 bases line up with TRBD1. Trimming took 1 base from V and 2 from J; bases not matched to a gene: 12. The germline V gene has CDR1 MNHNS and CDR2 SASEGT. The CDR3 extends over 18 amino acids. DNA for the CDR3: TGTGCCAGCAGTGAAGATCGGACAGGACACAGGGCCACAGATACGCAGTATTTT. Protein sequence: CASSEDRTGHRATDTQYF.

V usage is TRBV15 and J usage is TRBJ2-7; 8 bases line up with TRBD2. V gave up 6 bases and J gave up 4 bases; unmatched junction bases: 17. The CDR3 loop spans 17 amino acids. Germline V gene sequence: CDR1 LNHNV, CDR2 YYDKDF (reference sequence). The CDR3 region is CATSSRRMSGSIYEQYF. CDR3 bases: TGTGCCACCAGTAGTAGACGAATGAGCGGGAGTATTTACGAGCAGTACTTC.

The gene calls are TRBV9 and TRBJ2-6, with D uncertain. The CDR3 is 17 amino acids. V was cut by 0 bases and J by 0 bases, with 10 bases left in between. CDR1 SGDLS and CDR2 YYNGEE come from the germline V gene. The DNA of the CDR3 is TGTGCCAGCAGCGTAGGCCGGGCAAGCTCTGGGGCCAACGTCCTGACTTTC. Translation: CASSVGRASSGANVLTF.

The rearrangement uses TRBV7-9 and TRBJ2-3; 7 bases agree with TRBD2. This CDR3 is 15 amino acids long. Germline values: CDR1 SEHNR, CDR2 FQNEAQ (reference sequence). With 6 bases clipped from V and 2 bases from J, the junction kept 8 bases outside the gene matches. The CDR3 nucleotides are TGTGCCAGCAGACAGACTAGCATCTCCACAGATACGCAGTATTTT. This gives the protein CASRQTSISTDTQYF.

The chain couples TRBV10-3 to TRBJ2-7; D may correspond to TRBD1 or TRBD2 (5 bases each). Germline V gene data show CDR1 as ENHRY and CDR2 as SYGVKD. This CDR3 contains 13 residues. The CDR3 spells CATRGTLGNEQYF. In DNA, the CDR3 is TGTGCGACCCGTGGGACCCTTGGGAACGAGCAGTACTTC.

J is TRBJ2-5 and V is TRBV6-5; D is possibly TRBD2 (6 bases). Per the germline V gene, CDR1 is MNHEY and CDR2 is SVGAGI. The CDR3 covers 13 residues. Trimming removed 6 bases from V and 5 bases from J, with 13 bases in between. The CDR3 here is CASRRDVGETQYF. The CDR3 DNA sequence: TGTGCCAGCAGGCGGGACGTGGGGGAGACCCAGTACTTC.

In its sample, this clone was seen once. V gene TRBV28 combines with J gene TRBJ2-2; TRBD2 matches 9 bases. Germline loops: CDR1 MDHEN, CDR2 SYDVKM. The trim removed 2 bases at V and 4 bases at J, leaving 8 bases unmatched. The CDR3 totals 17 residues. CDR3 in amino acids: CASSLKAGGRVTGELFF. Written as DNA, the CDR3 is TGTGCCAGCAGTTTAAAGGCGGGAGGGCGAGTCACCGGGGAGCTGTTTTTT.

The chain couples TRBV4-1 to TRBJ2-1; TRBD2 aligns across 8 bases. The J segment lost 0 bases and the V segment lost 2 bases, leaving 6 bases of the junction unmatched. In germline, CDR1 is MGHRA, CDR2 YSYEKL. The CDR3 extends over 17 amino acids. The CDR3 region has the DNA TGCGCCAGCAGCCAATATGTAGCGGGAAGCTCCTACAATGAGCAGTTCTTC. Amino acids: CASSQYVAGSSYNEQFF.

This chain links TRBV9 with TRBJ2-1; no definite D call. The V gene's germline CDR1 is SGDLS and CDR2 YYNGEE. V was shortened by 0 bases and J by 10 bases, with 14 bases between the two germline ends. This CDR3 has 14 amino acids. The CDR3 protein is CASSVGEHRPEQFF. The CDR3 DNA reads as TGTGCCAGCAGCGTAGGGGAACACCGACCCGAGCAGTTCTTC.

The genes are TRBV7-3 and TRBJ2-7, with D uncertain. Per the germline V gene, CDR1 is SGHTA and CDR2 is FQGTGA. Between the trimmed V and J ends, which lost 5 bases and 0 bases, there was a span of 14 bases. The CDR3 is made up of 15 amino acids. CDR3 residues: CASSAGPLSSYEQYF. The CDR3 nucleotides read TGTGCCAGCAGCGCAGGCCCTCTAAGCTCCTACGAGCAGTACTTC.

CDR3 nucleotides: TGTGCCAGTAGTATAGGGGGGCTTAGTTCTGGGGCCAACGTCCTGACTTTC. Encoded protein: CASSIGGLSSGANVLTF. This chain links TRBV19 with TRBJ2-6; TRBD1 might be the D (6 bases). Germline V gene lookup returns CDR1 LNHDA and CDR2 SQIVND (reference sequence). This CDR3 contains 17 residues. The germline V and J ends were trimmed by 1 base and 1 base, with 11 bases remaining between them.

The CDR3 DNA reads TGTGCCAGCAGCCCCCTACTACGTGCAGATACGCAGTATTTT. Translating gives CASSPLLRADTQYF. The chain has TRBV7-2 and TRBJ2-3; D uncertain. This CDR3 is built from 14 residues. Trimming took 5 bases from V and 4 from J, leaving 13 bases between them. Germline values: CDR1 SGHTA, CDR2 FQGNSA. Drawing the rest from reference TRBV7-2 and TRBJ2-3, the complete variable domain is GAGVSQSPSNKVTEKGKDVELRCDPISGHTALYWYRQSLGQGLEFLIYFQGNSAPDKSGLPSDRFSAERTGGSVSTLTIQRTQQEDSAVYLCASSPLLRADTQYFGPGTRLTVL.

As to this clone: The same CDR3 can be traced to other DNA sequences in this sample. The J gene is TRBJ2-3, the V gene TRBV5-1, with D possibly TRBD2 on 6 matching bases. The CDR3 consists of 15 residues. CDR1 and CDR2 (germline): SGHRS, YFSETQ. V lost 0 bases and J 3 bases, leaving 11 bases between the germline ends. CDR3 sequence (DNA): TGCGCCAGCAGCTTGGTAGCCGGGACTACAGATACGCAGTATTTT. It specifies CASSLVAGTTDTQYF.

The chain recombines TRBV18 with TRBJ1-2, with a possible D match to TRBD1 (6 bases). Trimming took off 6 bases at V and 14 bases at J, with 25 bases between the two ends. Germline V gives CDR1 KGHSH, CDR2 LQKENI. This CDR3 is 14 amino acids long. CDR3 bases: TGTGCCAGCTCGCCAGGACAGCTATATTCTAATTGGACCTTC. This translates into CASSPGQLYSNWTF.

The chain couples TRBV10-3 to TRBJ2-7, with D perhaps matching TRBD1 (7 bases). This CDR3 is built from 16 residues. The germline V and J ends were trimmed by 2 bases and 5 bases, with 19 bases remaining between them. The germline V gene encodes CDR1 ENHRY and CDR2 SYGVKD. As DNA, the CDR3 is TGTGCCATCAGTGAGGTTAGCGCAGGGGGGCCCCACGAGCAGTACTTC. Residues: CAISEVSAGGPHEQYF.

This chain joins TRBV4-2 and TRBJ2-3, with D perhaps matching TRBD2 (6 bases). The CDR3 covers 16 residues. Deletions cut 3 bases from V and 4 bases from J, with 17 bases between. Germline loops: CDR1 LGHNA, CDR2 YNFKEQ. The CDR3 DNA sequence: TGTGCCAGCAGCCAGGAGGGGCAGGGTATGTCAGATACGCAGTATTTT. Translating gives CASSQEGQGMSDTQYF.

This rearrangement joins TRBV11-2 to TRBJ2-3; D is unclear. V was cut by 0 bases and J by 0 bases, with 10 bases left in between. Germline-derived CDR1 and CDR2 are SGHAT and FQNNGV. The CDR3 contains 16 residues. CDR3 sequence: CASSLDGRASTDTQYF. In DNA form, the CDR3 reads TGTGCCAGCAGCTTAGATGGACGGGCTAGCACAGATACGCAGTATTTT.

The J gene is TRBJ1-1, the V gene TRBV6-1, with D perhaps matching TRBD1 (5 bases). The length of the CDR3 is 15 residues. Germline CDR1 reads MNHNS; CDR2 reads SASEGT. The V end lost 7 bases, the J end lost 3 bases, and 18 bases lay between the germline ends. CDR3 sequence: CASMTDYGGYTEAFF. CDR3 DNA: TGTGCCAGCATGACCGATTACGGGGGGTACACTGAAGCTTTCTTT.

CDR3 in amino acids: CASRQGRNTEAFF. The CDR3 DNA is TGTGCCAGCAGACAGGGGAGAAACACTGAAGCTTTCTTT. The rearrangement joins TRBV6-4 to TRBJ1-1; 7 bases line up with TRBD1. Trimming cost V 6 bases and J 2 bases; bases outside gene matches: 3. Germline V gene lookup returns CDR1 MRHNA and CDR2 SNTAGT. The CDR3 consists of 13 residues.

This chain joins TRBV9 and TRBJ2-1; 8 bases align to TRBD2. This CDR3 is built from 14 residues. Germline V gene lookup returns CDR1 SGDLS and CDR2 YYNGEE. Unmatched junction bases numbered 8, after V lost 4 bases and J lost 8 bases. CDR3 residues: CASSPRLAFDEQFF. CDR3 nucleotides: TGTGCCAGCAGCCCCAGACTAGCGTTCGATGAGCAGTTCTTC.

The chain joins TRBV5-4 to TRBJ2-7, with 8 bases matching TRBD2. Germline V lookup: CDR1 SGHNT, CDR2 YYREEE (reference sequence). The CDR3 loop spans 15 amino acids. J lost 0 bases, V lost 5 bases, and 7 bases had no gene match. Written as DNA, the CDR3 is TGTGCCAGCAGGTATAGCGGGACGAGCTCCTACGAGCAGTACTTC. Translating it yields CASRYSGTSSYEQYF. Supplemented by reference TRBV5-4 and TRBJ2-7, the full variable domain reads ETGVTQSPTHLIKTRGQQVTLRCSSQSGHNTVSWYQQALGQGPQFIFQYYREEENGRGNFPPRFSGLQFPNYSSELNVNALELDDSALYLCASRYSGTSSYEQYFGPGTRLTVT.

Comments on this clone: Other nucleotide sequences in the sample specify the same CDR3. This chain links TRBV20-1 with TRBJ1-5; tentative D call: TRBD1 (5 bases). This CDR3 is 11 amino acids long. CDR1 and CDR2 from the germline V gene are DFQATT and SNEGSKA (reference sequence). Deletions cut 4 bases from V and 4 bases from J, with 5 bases between. The CDR3 spells CSAKGNQPQHF. The CDR3 DNA reads as TGCAGTGCTAAGGGGAATCAGCCCCAGCATTTT.